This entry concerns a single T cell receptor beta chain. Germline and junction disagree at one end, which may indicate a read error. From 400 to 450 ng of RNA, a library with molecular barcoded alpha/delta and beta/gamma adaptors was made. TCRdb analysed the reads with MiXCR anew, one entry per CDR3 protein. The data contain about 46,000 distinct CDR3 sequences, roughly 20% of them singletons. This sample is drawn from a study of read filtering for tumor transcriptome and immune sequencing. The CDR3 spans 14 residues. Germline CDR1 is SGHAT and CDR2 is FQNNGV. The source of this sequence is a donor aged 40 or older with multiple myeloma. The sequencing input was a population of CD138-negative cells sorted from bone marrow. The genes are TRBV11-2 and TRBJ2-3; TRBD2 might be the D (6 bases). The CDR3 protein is CASSYGAGIDTQYF. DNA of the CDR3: TGCGCCAGCAGCTATGGAGCGGGCATAGATACGCAGTATTTT.